These T cell receptor beta chains were read from a single sample in a study of blood T cells in healthy people across ages. Using its own MiXCR run on the 5' RACE reads, TCRdb lists one record per CDR3 protein. The sample has over 1.5 million distinct CDR3 sequences, around half seen once; the top ten hold 2.1%. What was sequenced was blood. The receptor source for this set is a woman aged 35 to 49 in good health. Each CDR3 is given with its conserved first and last residue.

j_call: TRBJ1-4; cdr3_length: 17; v_call: TRBV7-9; cdr3_aa: CANPTHDREGLSEKLFF
j_call: TRBJ2-3; cdr3_length: 16; v_call: TRBV27; cdr3_aa: CASSSSRGGGYDTQYF
j_call: TRBJ2-3; cdr3_length: 13; v_call: TRBV5-5; cdr3_aa: CASSPGPPDTQYF
j_call: TRBJ1-1; cdr3_length: 17; v_call: TRBV13; cdr3_aa: CASSASLFSGGNTEAFF
j_call: TRBJ2-7; cdr3_length: 15; v_call: TRBV5-1; cdr3_aa: CAGSLGLTGNYEQYF
j_call: TRBJ2-5; cdr3_length: 17; v_call: TRBV28; cdr3_aa: CASSLGQAGGRMETQYF
j_call: TRBJ1-2; cdr3_length: 15; v_call: TRBV6-2/TRBV6-3; cdr3_aa: CASSPGGGLNYGYTF
j_call: TRBJ1-6; cdr3_length: 14; v_call: TRBV10-1; cdr3_aa: CASRETGDNSPLHF
j_call: TRBJ2-7; cdr3_length: 15; v_call: TRBV6-5; cdr3_aa: CASRSLDRGPEEQYF
j_call: TRBJ2-1; cdr3_length: 17; v_call: TRBV7-8; cdr3_aa: CASSLSIGGTTYNEQFF
j_call: TRBJ2-1; cdr3_length: 14; v_call: TRBV6-5; cdr3_aa: CASSYATLEGARFF
j_call: TRBJ1-5; cdr3_length: 13; v_call: TRBV20-1; cdr3_aa: CSARYAAGQPQHF
j_call: TRBJ2-1; cdr3_length: 17; v_call: TRBV6-5; cdr3_aa: CASSSGLAASSYNEQFF
j_call: TRBJ2-7; cdr3_length: 16; v_call: TRBV11-1; cdr3_aa: CASSFQMDHIYYEQYF